One and the same sample provided the 29 T cell receptor beta chains below, sequenced in a study of blood T cell repertoires in COVID-19. The repertoire was sequenced with immunoSEQ multiplex PCR; TCRdb's copy has only in-frame clones and lacks some. This sample yields roughly 180,000 clones, of which around 76% are seen a single time; more than 6.5% belongs to the top ten. Material: peripheral blood. The origin of the receptors is a woman between 50 and 59 years old with active or convalescent COVID-19.

This chain uses TRBV9 with TRBJ1-4; 9 nucleotides align to TRBD1. The CDR3 sequence is 15 residues long. Germline CDR1 SGDLS, CDR2 YYNGEE. V was clipped by 2 bases and J by 5 bases; unmatched bases: 4. The CDR3 DNA reads as TGTGCCAGCAGCGTCTCCGGGACAGGGAATGAAAAACTGTTTTTT. Amino acid sequence: CASSVSGTGNEKLFF.

The CDR3: CASSPTGQVPEKLFF. The CDR3 DNA sequence: TGTGCCAGCAGCCCCACAGGGCAGGTGCCCGAAAAACTGTTTTTT. V and J are TRBV7-2 and TRBJ1-4, with D maybe TRBD1 (6 bases). Germline V gene sequence: CDR1 SGHTA, CDR2 FQGNSA. This CDR3 is 15 amino acids long. V was cut by 5 bases and J by 8 bases, with 18 bases left in between.

This clone was picked up one time. The chain employs TRBV4-3 and TRBJ1-2, with TRBD1 identical over 7 bases. The CDR3 extends over 15 amino acids. Germline CDR1 is LGHNA and CDR2 is YSLEER. V was clipped by 1 base and J by 4 bases; unmatched bases: 6. This CDR3 is CASSQGNRGAYGYTF. The CDR3, as DNA: TGCGCCAGCAGCCAAGGTAACAGGGGAGCCTATGGCTACACCTTC.

The chain recombines TRBV4-3 with TRBJ2-7; TRBD2 matches at 9 bases. The junction had 12 bases not matched to a gene; V was cut back by 2 bases and J by 4 bases. CDR3 length equals 17 residues. Germline V gene sequence: CDR1 LGHNA, CDR2 YSLEER. DNA for the CDR3: TGCGCCAGCAGCCAACGACTAGCGGTCGTGGAAATATACGAGCAGTACTTC. Amino acid sequence: CASSQRLAVVEIYEQYF.

This sequence joins TRBV9 and TRBJ2-2; D uncertain. The CDR3 sequence is 12 residues long. Germline assignment: CDR1 SGDLS and CDR2 YYNGEE. Deletions cut 0 bases from V and 7 bases from J, with 4 bases between. The DNA for the CDR3 is TGTGCCAGCAGCGTAGTTAACGGGGAGCTGTTTTTT. Amino acid sequence: CASSVVNGELFF.

This clone was seen at least ten times. The chain recombines TRBV6-6 with TRBJ1-6; 9 bases line up with TRBD1. The CDR3 spans 14 residues. CDR1 MNHNY and CDR2 SVGAGI come from the germline V gene (reference sequence). The V gene end was trimmed by 6 bases and the J gene end by 8 bases; junction bases not matched to a gene: 5. CDR3 region: CASSYRGLDSPLHF. CDR3 coding DNA: TGTGCCAGCAGCTACAGGGGGCTTGATTCACCCCTCCACTTT.

This clone was detected once. V and J are TRBV5-6 and TRBJ1-4; TRBD1 aligns across 7 bases. The CDR3 is 14 residues long. Germline CDR1 is SGHDT and CDR2 is YYEEEE. V was pared by 4 bases and J by 3 bases, with 3 bases of the junction left unmatched. The CDR3 protein is CASSLQGPNEKLFF. In DNA, the CDR3 is TGTGCCAGCAGCCTACAGGGGCCTAATGAAAAACTGTTTTTT.

The CDR3 reads CASSEDRVRETQYF. Written as DNA, the CDR3 is TGTGCCAGCAGTGAAGACAGGGTAAGGGAGACCCAGTACTTC. The chain joins TRBV6-1 to TRBJ2-5; D may be TRBD1 (6 bases). Per the germline V gene, CDR1 is MNHNS and CDR2 is SASEGT. V lost 1 base, J lost 5 bases, and 11 bases lay in between. The CDR3 has 14 residues.

The chain joins TRBV21-1 to TRBJ1-5; the table names TRBD1, a call not compared with the DNA. TRBV21-1 is a pseudogene locus. This CDR3 spans 16 amino acids. This CDR3 reads CASSKPTGVSNQPQHF. The CDR3 coding sequence is TGTGCCAGCAGCAAGCCTACAGGGGTCAGCAATCAGCCCCAGCATTTT.

The V and J genes are TRBV7-3 and TRBJ2-3, with 9 bases lining up with TRBD1. From germline, CDR1 is SGHTA and CDR2 FQGTGA. There are 14 residues in the CDR3. After removal of 3 bases from V and 6 bases from J, the junction contained 4 bases not matched to a gene. In DNA form, the CDR3 reads TGTGCCAGCAGCTTCGACAGGGGGACGGATACGCAGTATTTT. Translated, it gives CASSFDRGTDTQYF.

This clone turned up a few times. The chain employs TRBV7-2 and TRBJ2-6; D perhaps matches TRBD2 (7 bases). Trimming shortened V by 5 bases and J by 2 bases, and 10 bases separated the two germline ends. The CDR3 sequence is 15 residues long. The germline gives CDR1 SGHTA, CDR2 FQGNSA. The CDR3 region is CASSPGGPGANVLTF. CDR3 nucleotides: TGTGCCAGCAGCCCCGGGGGGCCTGGGGCCAACGTCCTGACTTTC.

This chain uses TRBV19 with TRBJ2-2; D possibly corresponds to TRBD1 (5 bases). The length of the CDR3 is 15 residues. V was trimmed by 3 bases and J by 5 bases, leaving 13 bases between them. Germline values: CDR1 LNHDA, CDR2 SQIVND (reference sequence). The CDR3 sequence: CASSISRQFTGELFF. DNA for the CDR3: TGTGCCAGTAGTATCAGTCGACAGTTTACCGGGGAGCTGTTTTTT.

The chain has TRBV4-1 and TRBJ2-7; unclear D gene. The CDR3 totals 15 residues. V lost 0 bases to trimming and J lost 0 bases, with 9 bases between them. Germline assignment: CDR1 MGHRA and CDR2 YSYEKL. The CDR3 spells CASSQDQVSSYEQYF. DNA for the CDR3: TGCGCCAGCAGCCAAGATCAGGTTAGCTCCTACGAGCAGTACTTC.

The CDR3 region has the DNA TGTGCCAGCAGCTTAGGACCCTCTAGCTCCTACAATGAGCAGTTCTTC. This gives the protein CASSLGPSSSYNEQFF. The chain recombines TRBV11-2 with TRBJ2-1; no firm D call. This CDR3 region has 16 residues. V lost 1 base and J 0 bases, leaving 10 bases between the germline ends. CDR1 and CDR2 from the germline V gene are SGHAT and FQNNGV. The full variable domain, its missing parts supplied by reference TRBV11-2 and TRBJ2-1, is EAGVAQSPRYKIIEKRQSVAFWCNPISGHATLYWYQQILGQGPKLLIQFQNNGVVDDSQLPKDRFSAERLKGVDSTLKIQPAKLEDSAVYLCASSLGPSSSYNEQFFGPGTRLTVL.

CDR3 in amino acids: CASSFTRAITGELFF. The DNA of the CDR3 is TGTGCCAGCAGCTTTACGAGGGCGATCACCGGGGAGCTGTTTTTT. The V call is TRBV11-3, the J call TRBJ2-2, with a possible D match to TRBD2 (5 bases). The length of the CDR3 is 15 residues. Germline V gene sequence: CDR1 SGHNT, CDR2 YENEEA. The germline V and J ends were trimmed by 3 bases and 4 bases, with 12 bases remaining between them.

The rearrangement joins TRBV9 to TRBJ1-3; possibly TRBD1 for D (6 bases). The CDR3 totals 15 residues. V dropped 0 bases and J dropped 9 bases, with 16 bases sitting between them. Germline CDR1 SGDLS, CDR2 YYNGEE. The CDR3 DNA follows: TGTGCCAGCAGCGTAGAACAGGGCGGGAGGAGCACCATATATTTT. It is translated as CASSVEQGGRSTIYF.

The V gene is TRBV7-8, the J gene TRBJ2-5, with 7 bases identical to TRBD1. This CDR3 contains 15 residues. J was trimmed by 1 base and V by 5 bases; bases with no gene match: 7. Per the germline V gene, CDR1 is SGHVS and CDR2 is FQNEAQ. Here the CDR3 DNA reads TGTGCCAGCAGCGCAGGGGGACGGATCCAAGAGACCCAGTACTTC. Translation gives CASSAGGRIQETQYF.

This clone was seen a single time. The CDR3 nucleotides read TGTGCCAGCAGAAGGGACAGCCACTCCTACGAGCAGTACTTC. Its translation is CASRRDSHSYEQYF. The chain uses TRBV7-9 and TRBJ2-7, with 7 nucleotides matching TRBD1. The CDR3 runs to 14 residues. Per the germline V gene, CDR1 is SEHNR and CDR2 is FQNEAQ (reference sequence). V lost 6 bases and J lost 0; bases outside the gene matches: 5. The full variable domain, rest sourced from reference TRBV7-9 and TRBJ2-7, is DTGVSQNPRHKITKRGQNVTFRCDPISEHNRLYWYRQTLGQGPEFLTYFQNEAQLEKSRLLSDRFSAERPKGSFSTLEIQRTEQGDSAMYLCASRRDSHSYEQYFGPGTRLTVT.

Concerning this clone itself: At one of its ends the junction is not consistent with the germline gene, which may arise from a read error. The rearrangement uses TRBV7-7 and TRBJ2-3; 11 bases are a match to TRBD2. The length of the CDR3 is 16 residues. CDR1 SSHAT and CDR2 FNYEAQ come from the germline V gene (reference sequence). As DNA, the CDR3 is TGTGCTAGCAGCAGGGGGACTAGCGGTTGGACAGATACGCAGTATTTT. Amino acids: CASSRGTSGWTDTQYF.

The chain couples TRBV4-3 to TRBJ1-6; D gene unclear. CDR3 length: 13 amino acids. V was shortened by 1 base and J by 8 bases, with 6 bases between the two germline ends. Germline values: CDR1 LGHNA, CDR2 YSLEER. CDR3 in amino acids: CASSQVIYSPLHF. The DNA for the CDR3 is TGCGCCAGCAGCCAAGTTATTTATTCACCCCTCCACTTT.

This rearrangement joins TRBV20-1 to TRBJ2-4; no clear D. The CDR3 spans 10 residues. Germline CDR1 and CDR2: DFQATT and SNEGSKA (reference sequence). V dropped 5 bases and J dropped 4 bases, with 3 bases sitting between them. The CDR3 region has the DNA TGCAGTGCTTATAAAAACATTCAGTACTTC. It codes for CSAYKNIQYF.

The chain couples TRBV28 to TRBJ1-5, with a tentative D call TRBD1 (6 bases). CDR3 length: 17 amino acids. Germline values: CDR1 MDHEN, CDR2 SYDVKM. The V and J ends lost 8 bases and 0 bases respectively, with 20 bases between them. As DNA, the CDR3 is TGTGCCAGCCACAGGGAAGTCCGAACATTTAGCAATCAGCCCCAGCATTTT. Translated, it gives CASHREVRTFSNQPQHF.

This chain uses TRBV7-2 with TRBJ2-5, with D unresolved. Germline V gives CDR1 SGHTA, CDR2 FQGNSA. The CDR3 contains 14 residues. Trimming stripped 0 bases from V and 4 bases from J, with 9 bases between. CDR3 sequence reads: CASSLAQVPETQYF. The DNA for the CDR3 is TGTGCCAGCAGCTTAGCACAAGTGCCAGAGACCCAGTACTTC.

The rearrangement links TRBV20-1 to TRBJ2-5; D unclear. CDR1 is DFQATT, CDR2 SNEGSKA, per germline (reference sequence). Trimming took off 3 bases at V and 6 bases at J, with 11 bases between the two ends. The CDR3 length is 12 residues. CDR3 bases: TGCAGTGCTAGTCCCCCAGAAAAGACCCAGTACTTC. It codes for CSASPPEKTQYF.

The rearrangement joins TRBV3-1 (or the pseudogene TRBV3-2) to TRBJ1-1, with D perhaps TRBD1 (5 bases). The ends were cut back, 3 bases at V and 11 bases at J, with 13 bases in the middle. Germline V gene lookup returns CDR1 LGHDT and CDR2 YNNKEL (reference sequence). This CDR3 region has 12 residues. CDR3 amino acids: CASSQQGRGAFF. The DNA for the CDR3 is TGTGCCAGCAGCCAGCAGGGCCGGGGGGCTTTCTTT.

This clone was found once. The V and J genes are TRBV5-6 and TRBJ2-7, with D unresolved. CDR1 is SGHDT and CDR2 is YYEEEE in the germline V gene. The CDR3 consists of 16 residues. V gave up 1 base and J gave up 6 bases, with 20 bases separating them. CDR3 nucleotide sequence: TGTGCCAGCAGCTTGTCCACAGCCCTACTCCTCGGCGAGCAGTACTTC. It codes for CASSLSTALLLGEQYF.

J is TRBJ1-2 and V is TRBV7-8; unclear D gene. The length of the CDR3 is 13 residues. V lost 2 bases and J lost 2, with 6 bases in between. CDR1 and CDR2 from the germline V gene are SGHVS and FQNEAQ. The CDR3 sequence: CASSLNRNYGYTF. CDR3 nucleotides: TGTGCCAGCAGCTTAAACCGGAACTATGGCTACACCTTC.

This clone was observed a handful of times. CDR3 DNA: TGTGCCAGCAGTGTCCGGACTAGCGGGGGGTACGAGGGCACAGATACGCAGTATTTT. Translation gives CASSVRTSGGYEGTDTQYF. The V call is TRBV2, the J call TRBJ2-3; TRBD2 aligns across 14 bases. Trimming took 4 bases from V and 1 from J; bases not matched to a gene: 10. Per germline, CDR1 SNHLY and CDR2 FYNNEI. CDR3 length: 19 residues.

In its sample, this clone is medium-sized. The chain links TRBV7-3 to TRBJ2-1; TRBD2 might be the D (5 bases). V was shortened by 2 bases and J by 10 bases, with 12 bases between the two germline ends. The CDR3 consists of 13 residues. Germline CDR1 reads SGHTA; CDR2 reads FQGTGA. The CDR3 protein is CASSLSGSGEQFF. In DNA form, the CDR3 reads TGTGCCAGCAGCTTATCGGGGAGCGGAGAGCAGTTCTTC.